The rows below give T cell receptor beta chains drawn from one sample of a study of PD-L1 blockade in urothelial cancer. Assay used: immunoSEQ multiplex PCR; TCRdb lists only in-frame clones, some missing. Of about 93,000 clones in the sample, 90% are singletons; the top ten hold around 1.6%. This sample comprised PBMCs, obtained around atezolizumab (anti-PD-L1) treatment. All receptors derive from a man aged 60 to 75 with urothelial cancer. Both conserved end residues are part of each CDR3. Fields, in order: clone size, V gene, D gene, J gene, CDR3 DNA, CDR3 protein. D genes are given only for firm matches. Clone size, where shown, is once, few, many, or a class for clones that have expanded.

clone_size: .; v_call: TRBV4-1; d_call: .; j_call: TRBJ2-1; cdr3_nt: TGCGCCAGCAGCCTGGGGATGGCTAGCCGACTGCGTAGTGAGCAGTTCTTC; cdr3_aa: CASSLGMASRLRSEQFF
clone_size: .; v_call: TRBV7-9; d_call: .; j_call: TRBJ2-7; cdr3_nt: TGTGCCAGCAGCGGGAGGGGGGACGAGCAGTACTTC; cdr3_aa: CASSGRGDEQYF
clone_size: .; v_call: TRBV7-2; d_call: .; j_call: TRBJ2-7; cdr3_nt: TGTGCCAGCAGCTCGCAGGGGGGCGAGCAGTACTTC; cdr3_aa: CASSSQGGEQYF
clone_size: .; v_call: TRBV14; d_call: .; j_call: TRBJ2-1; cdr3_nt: TGTGCCAGCAGCCAAGCTCTAGGCAATGAGCAGTTCTTC; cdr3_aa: CASSQALGNEQFF
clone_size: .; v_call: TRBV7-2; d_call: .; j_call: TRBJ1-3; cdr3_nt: TGTGCCAGCAGCTTAGCGGGGGGATCGGGAAACACCATATATTTT; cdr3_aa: CASSLAGGSGNTIYF
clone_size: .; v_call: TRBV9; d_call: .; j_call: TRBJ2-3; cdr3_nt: TGTGCCAGCAGCGTAGGACTCCGGGGGGATACGCAGTATTTT; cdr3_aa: CASSVGLRGDTQYF
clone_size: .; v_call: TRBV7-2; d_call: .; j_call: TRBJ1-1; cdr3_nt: TGTGCCAGCAGCCCTCGAAACGGGAACACTGAAGCTTTCTTT; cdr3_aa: CASSPRNGNTEAFF
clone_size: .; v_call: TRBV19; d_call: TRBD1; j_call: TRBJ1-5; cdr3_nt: TGTGCCAGTAGTATAACAGGGGATTGGGTTAGCAATCAGCCCCAGCATTTT; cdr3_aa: CASSITGDWVSNQPQHF
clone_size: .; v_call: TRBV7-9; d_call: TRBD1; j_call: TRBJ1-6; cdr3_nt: TGTGCCAGCAGCTACCCTCTCCAGGGGGTTAGAAATTCACCCCTCCACTTT; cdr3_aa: CASSYPLQGVRNSPLHF
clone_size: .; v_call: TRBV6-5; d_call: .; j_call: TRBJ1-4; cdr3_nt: TGTGCCAGCAGTCCGCGACATGCAACTAATGAAAAACTGTTTTTT; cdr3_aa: CASSPRHATNEKLFF
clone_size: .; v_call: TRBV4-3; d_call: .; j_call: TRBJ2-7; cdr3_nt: TGCGCCAGCAGCCAAGAAATCCAGAACTACGAGCAGTACTTC; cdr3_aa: CASSQEIQNYEQYF
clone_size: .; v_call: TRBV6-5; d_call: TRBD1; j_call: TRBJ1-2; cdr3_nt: TGTGCCAGCAGCCTAGGTGGGACAGTTAACTATGGCTACACCTTC; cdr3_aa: CASSLGGTVNYGYTF
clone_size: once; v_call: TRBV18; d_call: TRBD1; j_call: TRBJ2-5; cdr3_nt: TGTGCCAGCTCACCTACGGGACAGGGGAAAGAGACCCAGTACTTC; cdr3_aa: CASSPTGQGKETQYF
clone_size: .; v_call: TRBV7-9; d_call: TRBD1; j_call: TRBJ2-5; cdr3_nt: TGTGCCAGCAGCTCGACAGGGGAAGAGACCCAGTACTTC; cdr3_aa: CASSSTGEETQYF
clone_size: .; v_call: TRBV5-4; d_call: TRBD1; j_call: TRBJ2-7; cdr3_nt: TGTGCCAGCAGCTTTCAGGGGGCCTACGAGCAGTACTTC; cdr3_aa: CASSFQGAYEQYF
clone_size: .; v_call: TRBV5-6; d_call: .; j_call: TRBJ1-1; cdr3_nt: TGTGCCAGCAGCTTGGACGGTCAGAACACTGAAGCTTTCTTT; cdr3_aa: CASSLDGQNTEAFF
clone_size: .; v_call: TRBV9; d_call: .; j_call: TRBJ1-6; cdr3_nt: TGTGCCAGCAGCGGCGCCGGGACAAGGAATTCACCCCTCCACTTT; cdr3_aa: CASSGAGTRNSPLHF
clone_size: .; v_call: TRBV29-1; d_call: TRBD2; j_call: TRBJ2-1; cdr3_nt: TGCAGCGCAGCGGGACTAGCGGGAGGAGTTGATGAGCAGTTCTTC; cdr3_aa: CSAAGLAGGVDEQFF
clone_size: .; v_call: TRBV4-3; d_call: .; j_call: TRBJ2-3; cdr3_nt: TGCGCCAGCAGCCCGATATTAGCGGGCACAGATACGCAGTATTTT; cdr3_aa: CASSPILAGTDTQYF
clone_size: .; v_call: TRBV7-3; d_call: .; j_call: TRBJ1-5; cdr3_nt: TGTGCCAGCGCGGATAGCAATCAGCCCCAGCATTTT; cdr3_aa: CASADSNQPQHF
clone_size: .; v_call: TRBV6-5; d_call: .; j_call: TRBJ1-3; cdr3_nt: TGTGCCAGCAGCGCGGGGAGTGGAAACACCATATATTTT; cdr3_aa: CASSAGSGNTIYF
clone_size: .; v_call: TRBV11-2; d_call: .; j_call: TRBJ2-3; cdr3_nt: TGTGCCAGCAGCTCAACCCGGGCGGGGCGTTCCCGAAATACGCAGTATTTT; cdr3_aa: CASSSTRAGRSRNTQYF
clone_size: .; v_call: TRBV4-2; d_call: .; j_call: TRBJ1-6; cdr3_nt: TGTGCCAGCAGCCAAGATAGAGGAGGGCCTACCTCCTATAATTCACCCCTCCACTTT; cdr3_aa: CASSQDRGGPTSYNSPLHF
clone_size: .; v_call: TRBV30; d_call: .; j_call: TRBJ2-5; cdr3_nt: TGTGCCTGGAGTTCAGGCCAAGAGACCCAGTACTTC; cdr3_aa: CAWSSGQETQYF
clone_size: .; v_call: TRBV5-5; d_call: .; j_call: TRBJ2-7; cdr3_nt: TGTGCCAGCAGCTTGGTGAGATTATCTACCTACGAGCAGTACTTC; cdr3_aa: CASSLVRLSTYEQYF
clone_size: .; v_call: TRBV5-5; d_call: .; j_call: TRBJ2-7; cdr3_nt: TGTGCCAGCAGCCTTGCCGGGTCATTTTCCTACGAGCAGTACTTC; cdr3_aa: CASSLAGSFSYEQYF
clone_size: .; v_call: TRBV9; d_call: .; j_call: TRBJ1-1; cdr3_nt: TGTGCCAGCAGCCCCTATCGGGGGGACACTGAAGCTTTCTTT; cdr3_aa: CASSPYRGDTEAFF
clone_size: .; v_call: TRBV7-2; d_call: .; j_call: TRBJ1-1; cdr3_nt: TGTGCCAGCAGCCCACAGGGACCGGGAATGATCACTGAAGCTTTCTTT; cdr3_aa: CASSPQGPGMITEAFF
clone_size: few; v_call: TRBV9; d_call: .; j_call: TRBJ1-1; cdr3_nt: TGTGCCAGCAGCGCAGGACAGTTATCTGAAGCTTTCTTT; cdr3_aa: CASSAGQLSEAFF
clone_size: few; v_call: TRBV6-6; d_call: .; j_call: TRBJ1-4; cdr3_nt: TGTGCCAGCAGCGATGGCTCCCGGGAAGGAAAACTGTTTTTT; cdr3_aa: CASSDGSREGKLFF
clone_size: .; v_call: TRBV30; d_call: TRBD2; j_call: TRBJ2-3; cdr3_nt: TGTGCCTGGAACTCACGGGGTAGCGGGGGGGCTGGGGATACGCAGTATTTT; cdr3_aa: CAWNSRGSGGAGDTQYF
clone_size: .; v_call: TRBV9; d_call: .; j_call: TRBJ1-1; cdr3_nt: TGTGCCAGCAGCGTAGGGGCAGGGTTGAACACTGAAGCTTTCTTT; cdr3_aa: CASSVGAGLNTEAFF
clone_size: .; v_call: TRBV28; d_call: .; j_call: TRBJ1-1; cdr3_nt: TGTGCCAGCATCCTGCAGGGCCGGGTTGGAGAAGCTTTCTTT; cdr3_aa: CASILQGRVGEAFF
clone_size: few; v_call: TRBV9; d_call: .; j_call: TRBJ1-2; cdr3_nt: TGTGCCAGCAGCGTAGGTCAGGGAACCTACACCTTC; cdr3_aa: CASSVGQGTYTF
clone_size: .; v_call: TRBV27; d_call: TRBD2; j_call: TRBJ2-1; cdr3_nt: TGTGCCAGCAGTTTAGGGCTAGCGGGGGGCCTGGAGGGTGAGCAGTTCTTC; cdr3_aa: CASSLGLAGGLEGEQFF
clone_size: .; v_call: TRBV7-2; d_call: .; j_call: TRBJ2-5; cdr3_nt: TGTGCCAGCACCTACAGGGGAGGTGCGGAGACCCAGTACTTC; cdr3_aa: CASTYRGGAETQYF
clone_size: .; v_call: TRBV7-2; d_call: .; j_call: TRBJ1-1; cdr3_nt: TGTGCCAGCAGCTCCGACAGTTTCGTGAACACTGAAGCTTTCTTT; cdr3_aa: CASSSDSFVNTEAFF
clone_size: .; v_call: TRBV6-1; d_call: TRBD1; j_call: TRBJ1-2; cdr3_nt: TGTGCCAGCAACGTAGGACAGGGCGATGGCTACACCTTC; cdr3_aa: CASNVGQGDGYTF
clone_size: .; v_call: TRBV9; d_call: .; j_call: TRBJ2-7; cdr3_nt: TGTGCCAGCAGCGTAGCCGACGAGGGCTCCTACGAGCAGTACTTC; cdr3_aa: CASSVADEGSYEQYF
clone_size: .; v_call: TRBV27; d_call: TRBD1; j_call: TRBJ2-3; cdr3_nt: TGTGCCAGCAGTAGAGGAGGACAGGGGTTCACAGATACGCAGTATTTT; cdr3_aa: CASSRGGQGFTDTQYF
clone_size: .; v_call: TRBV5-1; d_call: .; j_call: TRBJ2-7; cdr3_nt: TGCGCCAGCAGCTTGGAACAGGGTGCGATCTACGAGCAGTACTTC; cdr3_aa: CASSLEQGAIYEQYF